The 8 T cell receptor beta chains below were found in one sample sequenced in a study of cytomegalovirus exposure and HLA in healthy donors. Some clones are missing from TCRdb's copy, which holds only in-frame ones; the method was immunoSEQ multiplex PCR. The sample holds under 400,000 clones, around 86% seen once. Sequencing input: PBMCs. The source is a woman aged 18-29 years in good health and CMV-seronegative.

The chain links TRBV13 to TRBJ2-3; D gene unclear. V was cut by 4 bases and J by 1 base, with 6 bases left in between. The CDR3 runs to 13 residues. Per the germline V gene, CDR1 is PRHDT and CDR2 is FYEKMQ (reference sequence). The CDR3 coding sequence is TGTGCCAGCAGCTCTACCCGCACAGATACGCAGTATTTT. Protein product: CASSSTRTDTQYF.

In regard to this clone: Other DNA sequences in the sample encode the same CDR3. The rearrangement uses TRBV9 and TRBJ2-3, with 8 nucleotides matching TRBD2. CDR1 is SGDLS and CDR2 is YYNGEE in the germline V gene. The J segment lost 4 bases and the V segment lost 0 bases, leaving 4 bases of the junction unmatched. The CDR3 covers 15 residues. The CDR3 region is CASSVAGGGADTQYF. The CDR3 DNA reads TGTGCCAGCAGCGTAGCGGGGGGGGGCGCAGATACGCAGTATTTT.

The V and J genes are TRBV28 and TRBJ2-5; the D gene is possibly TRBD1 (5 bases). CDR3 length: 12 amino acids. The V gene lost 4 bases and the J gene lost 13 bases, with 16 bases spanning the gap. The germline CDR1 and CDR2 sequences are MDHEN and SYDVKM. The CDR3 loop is CASSSTSGSWYF. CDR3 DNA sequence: TGTGCCAGCAGTTCAACGTCAGGGTCTTGGTACTTC.

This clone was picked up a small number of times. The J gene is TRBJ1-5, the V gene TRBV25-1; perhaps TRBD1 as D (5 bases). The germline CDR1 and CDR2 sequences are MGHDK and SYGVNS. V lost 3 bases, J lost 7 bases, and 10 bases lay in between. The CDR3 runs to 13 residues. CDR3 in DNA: TGTGCCAGCAGTGACAGGGTAGGCCAGCCCCAGCATTTT. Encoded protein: CASSDRVGQPQHF.

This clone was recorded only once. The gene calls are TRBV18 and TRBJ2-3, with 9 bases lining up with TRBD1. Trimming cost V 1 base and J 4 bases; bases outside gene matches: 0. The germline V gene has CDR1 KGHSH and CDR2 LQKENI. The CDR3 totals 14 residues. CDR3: CASSPRTGADTQYF. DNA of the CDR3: TGTGCCAGCTCACCACGGACAGGGGCAGATACGCAGTATTTT. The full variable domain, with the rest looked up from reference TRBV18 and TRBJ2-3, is NAGVMQNPRHLVRRRGQEARLRCSPMKGHSHVYWYRQLPEEGLKFMVYLQKENIIDESGMPKERFSAEFPKEGPSILRIQQVVRGDSAAYFCASSPRTGADTQYFGPGTRLTVL.

For the CDR3, the DNA is TGCGCCAGCAGTCAAGCGCACAGGGCCACCTCCTACAATGAGCAGTTCTTC. Residues: CASSQAHRATSYNEQFF. This chain joins TRBV23-1 and TRBJ2-1, with D perhaps TRBD1 (6 bases). TRBV23-1 is placed among ORFs of uncertain function. V was clipped by 2 bases and J by 0 bases, with 14 bases between them. The CDR3 loop spans 17 amino acids.

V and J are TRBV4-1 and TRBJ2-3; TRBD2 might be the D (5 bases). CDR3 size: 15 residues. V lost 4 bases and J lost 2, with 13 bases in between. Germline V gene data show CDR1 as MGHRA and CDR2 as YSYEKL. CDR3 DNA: TGCGCCAGCAGCCCCGGGGAGAGCCCCACAGATACGCAGTATTTT. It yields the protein CASSPGESPTDTQYF.

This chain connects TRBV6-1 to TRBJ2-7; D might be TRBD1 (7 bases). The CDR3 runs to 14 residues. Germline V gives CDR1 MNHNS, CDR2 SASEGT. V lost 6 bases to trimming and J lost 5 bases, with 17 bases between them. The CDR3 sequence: CASSPGGGPNEQYF. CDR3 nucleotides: TGTGCCAGCAGCCCCGGAGGGGGCCCCAACGAGCAGTACTTC.